The 5 T cell receptor beta chains listed next were all sequenced from one sample in a study of blood T cell repertoires in COVID-19. Produced via immunoSEQ multiplex PCR; TCRdb's table is partial and in-frame only. The profile shows some 150,000 clones, roughly 80% of them singletons. Sequencing was performed on peripheral blood. The receptor source for this set is a woman between 35 and 50 years old with active or convalescent COVID-19.

This clone occurred once. This chain connects TRBV7-9 to TRBJ2-1; TRBD2 is a possible D gene (5 bases). Germline V gives CDR1 SEHNR, CDR2 FQNEAQ (reference sequence). Trimming left V 5 bases short and J 6 bases short, with 23 bases between. This CDR3 region has 17 residues. CDR3 nucleotides: TGTGCCAGCAGCCCAAACCCGGGAACACAACAAGGCAATGAGCAGTTCTTC. Amino acid sequence: CASSPNPGTQQGNEQFF.

This clone was seen just once. The V and J genes are TRBV4-1 and TRBJ1-2, with TRBD1 identical over 7 bases. The CDR3 loop spans 16 amino acids. V dropped 0 bases and J dropped 4; count of bases not matched to a gene: 8. CDR1 MGHRA and CDR2 YSYEKL come from the germline V gene. The CDR3 coding sequence is TGCGCCAGCAGCCAAGATGGGGCTGGGACAGTCTATGGCTACACCTTC. Its translation is CASSQDGAGTVYGYTF.

The chain joins TRBV9 to TRBJ2-2, with 10 bases fitting TRBD1. Germline V gene sequence: CDR1 SGDLS, CDR2 YYNGEE. The CDR3 contains 15 residues. The V and J ends lost 6 bases and 4 bases, in that order; junction bases with no gene match: 6. The CDR3 reads CASNRGDRGTGELFF. DNA of the CDR3: TGTGCCAGCAACCGGGGGGACAGGGGCACCGGGGAGCTGTTTTTT.

The rearrangement joins TRBV18 to TRBJ2-1; tentative D call: TRBD2 (6 bases). The V end was cut by 3 bases, the J end by 6 bases, with 21 bases between. This CDR3 region has 17 residues. CDR1 is KGHSH and CDR2 is LQKENI in the germline V gene. CDR3 loop: CASSPTLRGAGSNEQFF. In nucleotides, the CDR3 is TGTGCCAGCTCACCCACTTTGCGCGGGGCTGGGAGCAATGAGCAGTTCTTC.

This clone has just a few counts. This CDR3 reads CASSLQDRAEKLFF. CDR3 nucleotide sequence: TGTGCCAGCAGCCTCCAGGACAGGGCTGAAAAACTGTTTTTT. J is TRBJ1-4 and V is TRBV6-6; 8 bases align to TRBD1. V gave up 6 bases and J gave up 7 bases; unmatched junction bases: 7. Germline CDR1 is MNHNY and CDR2 is SVGAGI (reference sequence). The CDR3 covers 14 residues.